Following are 29 T cell receptor beta chains from one sample sequenced in a study of cytomegalovirus exposure and HLA in healthy donors. PCR employed 60 Vbeta and 13 Jbeta primers. Data came from immunoSEQ multiplex PCR; TCRdb stores just in-frame clones and leaves some out. The sample includes around 150,000 clones, around 77% seen only once; the top ten take roughly 1.4%. Sequencing was performed on PBMCs. The receptors shown here come from a woman younger than 45 in good health and CMV-seronegative.

J is TRBJ1-1 and V is TRBV6-6; D is ambiguous. This CDR3 comprises 14 residues. CDR1 is MNHNY, CDR2 SVGAGI, per germline (reference sequence). Trimming pared 0 bases from V and 0 bases from J, leaving 5 bases between. CDR3 in amino acids: CASSYSNMNTEAFF. CDR3 coding DNA: TGTGCCAGCAGTTACTCCAACATGAACACTGAAGCTTTCTTT.

The CDR3 spells CASSLRTSSGGYNEQFF. CDR3 coding DNA: TGTGCCAGCAGCTTACGGACTAGCTCTGGGGGTTACAATGAGCAGTTCTTC. The J gene is TRBJ2-1, the V gene TRBV7-3; 8 nucleotides agree with TRBD2. This CDR3 has 17 amino acids. Looked up from germline, CDR1 is SGHTA and CDR2 is FQGTGA. With 2 bases clipped from V and 4 bases from J, the junction kept 10 bases outside the gene matches.

There are a few counts of this clone. The chain uses TRBV5-1 and TRBJ1-1; D unclear. CDR1 is SGHRS, CDR2 YFSETQ, per germline. CDR3 length: 15 amino acids. Between the trimmed V and J ends, which lost 7 bases and 1 base, there was a span of 17 bases. DNA for the CDR3: TGCGCCAGCCGCCGGGAGCCGAGAAAGAACACTGAAGCTTTCTTT. Protein: CASRREPRKNTEAFF.

V and J are TRBV28 and TRBJ1-4; 8 bases are shared with TRBD1. The CDR3 sequence is 13 residues long. Looked up from germline, CDR1 is MDHEN and CDR2 is SYDVKM. The V gene end was trimmed by 8 bases and the J gene end by 8 bases; junction bases not matched to a gene: 7. CDR3 protein: CASGLGQGEKLFF. In DNA, the CDR3 is TGTGCCAGCGGCTTAGGACAGGGAGAAAAACTGTTTTTT.

This clone was seen only once. This sequence joins TRBV11-2 and TRBJ1-6; D is undetermined. Per germline, CDR1 SGHAT and CDR2 FQNNGV. The CDR3 has 13 amino acids. Trimming cost V 0 bases and J 7 bases, with 4 bases left between them. The CDR3 is CASSLDLNSPLHF. The CDR3 nucleotides read TGTGCCAGCAGCTTAGATCTGAATTCACCCCTCCACTTT.

The chain recombines TRBV7-9 with TRBJ1-2; TRBD1 aligns across 12 bases. Germline-derived CDR1 and CDR2 are SEHNR and FQNEAQ (reference sequence). The V gene end was trimmed by 5 bases and the J gene end by 6 bases; junction bases not matched to a gene: 16. The CDR3 consists of 18 residues. The CDR3 sequence is CASSPEHKPGQGADGYTF. The CDR3 nucleotides read TGTGCCAGCAGCCCCGAACATAAACCGGGACAGGGGGCGGATGGCTACACCTTC.

This clone was seen ten or more times. The CDR3 loop is CASSPNRAQANYGYTF. As DNA, the CDR3 is TGTGCCAGCAGCCCGAACAGGGCTCAAGCTAACTATGGCTACACCTTC. This chain uses TRBV7-9 with TRBJ1-2; possibly TRBD1 for D (6 bases). Trimming stripped 5 bases from V and 0 bases from J, with 16 bases between. The CDR3 is 16 residues long. Germline-derived CDR1 and CDR2 are SEHNR and FQNEAQ (reference sequence).

The V gene is TRBV5-1, the J gene TRBJ2-1; tentatively, D is TRBD2 (6 bases). V shed 2 bases and J shed 5 bases, with 14 bases lying between them. Germline V gene lookup returns CDR1 SGHRS and CDR2 YFSETQ. The CDR3 spans 15 residues. The CDR3 sequence: CASSFYGGTHNEQFF. The CDR3 DNA follows: TGCGCCAGCAGCTTCTACGGGGGTACCCACAATGAGCAGTTCTTC.

The J gene is TRBJ2-1, the V gene TRBV5-1; a weak D match, TRBD1 (5 bases). Trimming removed 3 bases from V and 3 bases from J, with 13 bases in between. This CDR3 region has 15 residues. CDR1 is SGHRS and CDR2 is YFSETQ in the germline V gene. The CDR3 loop is CASSSGQGLYNEQFF. The DNA for the CDR3 is TGCGCCAGCAGCTCCGGACAAGGCCTCTACAATGAGCAGTTCTTC.

The chain joins TRBV7-8 to TRBJ2-1; D might be TRBD2 (7 bases). Per germline, CDR1 SGHVS and CDR2 FQNEAQ. This CDR3 region has 15 residues. Trimming removed 2 bases from V and 4 bases from J, with 12 bases in between. CDR3 in amino acids: CASSLSGGGYNEQFF. CDR3 DNA sequence: TGTGCCAGCAGCTTATCGGGGGGCGGGTACAATGAGCAGTTCTTC.

J is TRBJ1-1 and V is TRBV2; no clear D gene. The CDR3 covers 11 residues. Germline CDR1 SNHLY, CDR2 FYNNEI. V was clipped by 5 bases and J by 1 base, with 2 bases between them. The CDR3 region is CASSRNTEAFF. CDR3 coding DNA: TGTGCCAGCAGTCGGAACACTGAAGCTTTCTTT.

There are a few counts of this clone. V is TRBV5-6 and J is TRBJ2-7; 9 nucleotides match TRBD1. Trimming removed 4 bases from V and 2 bases from J; junction bases left unmatched: 7. The CDR3 totals 15 residues. Germline V gives CDR1 SGHDT, CDR2 YYEEEE. The CDR3 DNA is TGTGCCAGCAGCGCCCGGGACAGGGTTACCTACGAGCAGTACTTC. As protein: CASSARDRVTYEQYF.

Of note for this clone: A junction boundary mismatches the germline segment, possibly from a read error. This sequence joins TRBV11-2 and TRBJ1-2; TRBD1 matches at 8 bases. Germline V gene lookup returns CDR1 SGHAT and CDR2 FQNNGV. This CDR3 comprises 16 residues. The CDR3 here is CASSLDTRTGNFGYTF. The DNA of the CDR3 is TGTGCCAGCAGCTTAGATACCCGGACAGGGAACTTTGGCTACACCTTC.

In this sample, this clone turned up once. This chain connects TRBV5-1 to TRBJ2-2; the match to TRBD2 covers 8 bases. From germline, CDR1 is SGHRS and CDR2 YFSETQ. The V and J ends lost 4 bases and 3 bases, in that order; junction bases with no gene match: 8. This CDR3 has 16 residues. CDR3 loop: CASSGSGGSYTGELFF. The CDR3 DNA follows: TGCGCCAGCAGCGGAAGCGGGGGATCATACACCGGGGAGCTGTTTTTT.

This clone was seen just once. This sequence joins TRBV7-6 and TRBJ2-1; D uncertain. The CDR3 runs 14 residues. Germline loops: CDR1 SGHVS, CDR2 FNYEAQ. Trimming shortened V by 5 bases and J by 5 bases, and 13 bases separated the two germline ends. The CDR3 DNA reads as TGTGCCAGCAGCCAAGCTAGAGTGAACAATGAGCAGTTCTTC. Residues: CASSQARVNNEQFF.

The gene calls are TRBV13 and TRBJ2-7, with D uncertain. Between the trimmed V and J ends, which lost 5 bases and 0 bases, there was a span of 14 bases. The CDR3 loop spans 15 amino acids. In germline, CDR1 is PRHDT, CDR2 FYEKMQ (reference sequence). CDR3 bases: TGTGCCAGCAGCCCCCCCATGCGGAGCTCCTACGAGCAGTACTTC. This gives the protein CASSPPMRSSYEQYF.

The rearrangement links TRBV2 to TRBJ1-5; 8 bases line up with TRBD1. CDR3 length: 14 residues. Unmatched junction bases numbered 6, after V lost 7 bases and J lost 4 bases. In germline, CDR1 is SNHLY, CDR2 FYNNEI. The CDR3 reads CASNLGTGNQPQHF. The CDR3, as DNA: TGTGCCAGCAACCTCGGGACAGGTAATCAGCCCCAGCATTTT.

This clone has more than one count but fewer than ten. This chain connects TRBV5-1 to TRBJ2-1; maybe TRBD2 (7 bases). The CDR3 is made up of 14 amino acids. CDR1 is SGHRS and CDR2 is YFSETQ in the germline V gene. Trimming shortened V by 4 bases and J by 7 bases, and 15 bases separated the two germline ends. The chain's CDR3 is CASSPGGGGNEQFF. Here the CDR3 DNA reads TGCGCCAGCAGCCCCGGGGGAGGGGGGAATGAGCAGTTCTTC.

The chain employs TRBV7-2 and TRBJ1-2; a weak D match, TRBD1 (6 bases). Germline V gives CDR1 SGHTA, CDR2 FQGNSA. The V and J ends lost 1 base and 6 bases respectively, with 12 bases between them. This CDR3 comprises 14 residues. The CDR3 spells CASSLGMRQDGYTF. CDR3 bases: TGTGCCAGCAGCTTAGGAATGCGACAGGATGGCTACACCTTC.

This chain links TRBV5-1 with TRBJ2-7; TRBD1 aligns across 8 bases. This CDR3 comprises 16 residues. Germline CDR1 and CDR2: SGHRS and YFSETQ. V was clipped by 4 bases and J by 6 bases; unmatched bases: 15. CDR3: CASSSAPGGAGSEQYF. In DNA, the CDR3 is TGCGCCAGCAGCAGTGCCCCAGGGGGCGCTGGGTCCGAGCAGTACTTC.

The chain combines TRBV11-2 with TRBJ1-6; D is ambiguous. Trimming left V 4 bases short and J 8 bases short, with 6 bases between. The CDR3 extends over 12 amino acids. The V gene's germline CDR1 is SGHAT and CDR2 FQNNGV. The CDR3 nucleotides are TGTGCCAGCAGCTACAGTCATTCACCCCTCCACTTT. Translated: CASSYSHSPLHF.

V usage is TRBV18 and J usage is TRBJ1-5, with a weak D call TRBD1 (6 bases). This CDR3 region has 19 residues. The germline V and J ends were trimmed by 5 bases and 0 bases, with 23 bases remaining between them. Germline V gene sequence: CDR1 KGHSH, CDR2 LQKENI. The CDR3 DNA reads TGTGCCAGCTCAGTTGCGAGGGGGACGAGGGTTTATAGCAATCAGCCCCAGCATTTT. Translated, it gives CASSVARGTRVYSNQPQHF.

This rearrangement joins TRBV7-3 to TRBJ2-1; 9 bases line up with TRBD1. There are 15 residues in the CDR3. The trim removed 5 bases at V and 7 bases at J, leaving 9 bases unmatched. Germline V CDR1 and CDR2: SGHTA, FQGTGA. DNA of the CDR3: TGTGCCAGCAGCACCGGGACAGGGATAAAGAATGAGCAGTTCTTC. The encoded protein is CASSTGTGIKNEQFF.

This chain uses TRBV6-5 with TRBJ2-5; 11 bases agree with TRBD2. Per the germline V gene, CDR1 is MNHEY and CDR2 is SVGAGI. With 5 bases clipped from V and 5 bases from J, the junction kept 7 bases outside the gene matches. The CDR3 is 15 amino acids. The CDR3 protein is CASSQGTSGGETQYF. CDR3 DNA: TGTGCCAGCAGTCAGGGGACTAGCGGCGGGGAGACCCAGTACTTC.

This clone was counted only a few times. The V call is TRBV7-2, the J call TRBJ2-7, with 8 bases identical to TRBD1. Trimming took 1 base from V and 0 from J; bases not matched to a gene: 8. Germline values: CDR1 SGHTA, CDR2 FQGNSA. The CDR3 runs 17 residues. CDR3 sequence: CASSLGLRTGSSYEQYF. CDR3 sequence (DNA): TGTGCCAGCAGCTTAGGCCTTCGGACAGGGAGCTCCTACGAGCAGTACTTC.

The chain carries TRBV2 and TRBJ1-1; 7 bases are a match to TRBD1. J gave up 0 bases and V 7 bases, and 5 bases lay outside the gene matches. This CDR3 is built from 14 residues. CDR1 SNHLY and CDR2 FYNNEI come from the germline V gene. CDR3 DNA: TGTGCCAGCACCCTGGGACAGATGAACACTGAAGCTTTCTTT. This translates into CASTLGQMNTEAFF. The variable domain in full, with the rest retrieved from reference TRBV2 and TRBJ1-1, is EPEVTQTPSHQVTQMGQEVILRCVPISNHLYFYWYRQILGQKVEFLVSFYNNEISEKSEIFDDQFSVERPDGSNFTLKIRSTKLEDSAMYFCASTLGQMNTEAFFGQGTRLTVV.

CDR3 residues: CASRGTAGVEQYF. The CDR3 bases are TGCGCCAGCAGGGGGACAGCAGGCGTCGAGCAGTACTTC. V is TRBV5-1 and J is TRBJ2-7; 7 bases match TRBD1. Trimming took 5 bases from V and 6 from J; bases not matched to a gene: 8. Per the germline V gene, CDR1 is SGHRS and CDR2 is YFSETQ. The CDR3 runs to 13 residues.

The V and J genes are TRBV2 and TRBJ2-2; TRBD1 agrees at 9 bases. Unmatched junction bases numbered 6, after V lost 2 bases and J lost 5 bases. Germline V gene sequence: CDR1 SNHLY, CDR2 FYNNEI. The CDR3 runs 16 residues. As DNA, the CDR3 is TGTGCCAGCAGTGAAAAAGGGACAGGGCAGACCGGGGAGCTGTTTTTT. It translates to CASSEKGTGQTGELFF.

V and J are TRBV30 and TRBJ1-2; weak D call: TRBD1 (5 bases). Between the trimmed V and J ends, which lost 6 bases and 8 bases, there was a span of 19 bases. This CDR3 comprises 13 residues. The germline V gene encodes CDR1 GTSNPN and CDR2 SVGIG (reference sequence). The CDR3 bases are TGTGCCTGTTTGAAACTCGGCCAGGGAGGCTACACCTTC. Translation gives CACLKLGQGGYTF.